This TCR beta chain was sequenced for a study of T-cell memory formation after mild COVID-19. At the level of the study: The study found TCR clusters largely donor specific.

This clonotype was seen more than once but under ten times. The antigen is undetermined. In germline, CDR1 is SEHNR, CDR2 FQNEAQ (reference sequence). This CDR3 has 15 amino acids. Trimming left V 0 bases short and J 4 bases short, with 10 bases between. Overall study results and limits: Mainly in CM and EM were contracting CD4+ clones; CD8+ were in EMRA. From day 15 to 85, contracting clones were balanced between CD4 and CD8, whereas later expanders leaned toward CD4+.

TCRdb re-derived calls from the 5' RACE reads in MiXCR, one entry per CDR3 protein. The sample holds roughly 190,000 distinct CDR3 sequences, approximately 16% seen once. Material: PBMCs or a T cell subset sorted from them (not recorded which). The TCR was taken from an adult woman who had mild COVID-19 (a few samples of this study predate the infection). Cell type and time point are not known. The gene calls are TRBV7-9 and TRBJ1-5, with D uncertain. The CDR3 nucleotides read TGTGCCAGCAGCTTAGCGCTTACAGTGAATCAGCCCCAGCATTTT. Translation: CASSLALTVNQPQHF.